The clone carrying this T cell receptor (beta chain) was counted a few times. Its specificity is unknown. These data originate in a study of vaccination effects on CD4 cells after COVID-19. Broader study findings: The study got few convalescent patients and did not collect any early post-infection timepoints.

Looked up from germline, CDR1 is SGHAT and CDR2 is FQDESV (reference sequence). This CDR3 spans 14 amino acids. Trimming took 5 bases from V and 11 from J, leaving 18 bases between them. Data came from immunoSEQ multiplex PCR; TCRdb stores just in-frame clones and leaves some out. The table shows some 61,000 clones, with around three quarters occurring only once. Within the ViraFEST assay, antigen-specific CD4+ T cells underwent expansion with viral peptide pools prior to sequencing. An approximately ten-day culture period preceded the isolation of CD4+ T cells. All participants had two doses of either the BNT162b2 or mRNA-1273 vaccine. The study found no prior SARS-CoV-2 infection in the vaccine recipients, who tested negative for nucleocapsid antibodies. After 2 million or so PBMC were placed in each well, they were cultured with around 10 IU/ml IL-2 and roughly 10 ug/ml peptides.

Sequences were derived from CD4+ T cells from PBMCs cultured with HCoV-OC43 spike peptides, sampled after COVID-19 vaccination. Subset here: HCoV-OC43 spike overlapping peptide pool stimulation. The V gene is TRBV11-1, the J gene TRBJ1-4, with D tentatively TRBD1 (6 bases). The sequence was obtained from a human donor who received a COVID-19 vaccine. In nucleotides, the CDR3 is TGTGCCAGCAGCCGAGCCACTACAGGGCCCAAACTGTTTTTT. Amino acids: CASSRATTGPKLFF.